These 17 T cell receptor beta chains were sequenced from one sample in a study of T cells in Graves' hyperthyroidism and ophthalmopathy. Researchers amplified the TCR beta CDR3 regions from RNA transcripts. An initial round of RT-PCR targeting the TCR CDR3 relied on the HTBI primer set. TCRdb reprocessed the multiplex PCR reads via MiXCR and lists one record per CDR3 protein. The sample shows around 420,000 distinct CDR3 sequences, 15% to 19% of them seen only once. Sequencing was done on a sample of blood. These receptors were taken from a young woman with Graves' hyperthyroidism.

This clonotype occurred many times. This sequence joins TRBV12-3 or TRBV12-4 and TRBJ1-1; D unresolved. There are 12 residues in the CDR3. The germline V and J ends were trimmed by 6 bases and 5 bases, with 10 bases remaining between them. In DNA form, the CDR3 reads TGTGCCAGCAGCCCGGGAAGGACTGAAGCTTTCTTT. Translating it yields CASSPGRTEAFF.

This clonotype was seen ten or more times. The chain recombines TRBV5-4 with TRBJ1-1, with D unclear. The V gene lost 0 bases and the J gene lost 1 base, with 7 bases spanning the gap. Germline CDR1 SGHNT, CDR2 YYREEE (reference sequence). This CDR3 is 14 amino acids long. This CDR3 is CASSLAQRNTEAFF. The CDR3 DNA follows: TGTGCCAGCAGCTTGGCACAGAGGAACACTGAAGCTTTCTTT.

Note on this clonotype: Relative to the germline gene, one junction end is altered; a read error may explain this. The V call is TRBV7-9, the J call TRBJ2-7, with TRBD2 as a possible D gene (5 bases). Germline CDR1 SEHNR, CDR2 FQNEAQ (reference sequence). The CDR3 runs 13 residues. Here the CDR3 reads CATGGLYSYKQYF. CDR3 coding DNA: TGTGCCACCGGTGGACTCTACTCCTACAAGCAGTACTTC.

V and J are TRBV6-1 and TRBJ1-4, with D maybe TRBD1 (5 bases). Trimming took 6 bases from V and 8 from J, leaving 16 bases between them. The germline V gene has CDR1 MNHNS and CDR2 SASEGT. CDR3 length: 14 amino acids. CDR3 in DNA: TGTGCCAGCAGCTCCTTAGCAGGGATGGAAAAACTGTTTTTT. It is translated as CASSSLAGMEKLFF.

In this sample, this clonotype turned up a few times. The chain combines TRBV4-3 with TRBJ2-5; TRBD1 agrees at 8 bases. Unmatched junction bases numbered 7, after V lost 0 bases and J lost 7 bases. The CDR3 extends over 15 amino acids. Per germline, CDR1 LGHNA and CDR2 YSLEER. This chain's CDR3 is CASSQESRGLVTQYF. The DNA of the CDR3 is TGCGCCAGCAGCCAAGAAAGCAGGGGGCTGGTGACCCAGTACTTC.

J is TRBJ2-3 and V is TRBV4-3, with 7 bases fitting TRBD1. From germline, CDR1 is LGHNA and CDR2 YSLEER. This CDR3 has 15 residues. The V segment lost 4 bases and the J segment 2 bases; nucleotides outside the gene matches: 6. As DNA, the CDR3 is TGCGCCAGCAGCCCTACCGGGACAGTCACAGATACGCAGTATTTT. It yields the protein CASSPTGTVTDTQYF.

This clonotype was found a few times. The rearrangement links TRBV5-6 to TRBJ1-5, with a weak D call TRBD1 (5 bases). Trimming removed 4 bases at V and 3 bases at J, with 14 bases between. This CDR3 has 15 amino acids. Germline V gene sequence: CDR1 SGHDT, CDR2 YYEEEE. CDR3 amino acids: CASSPGLGVNQPQHF. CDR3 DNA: TGTGCCAGCAGCCCAGGTCTGGGGGTCAATCAGCCCCAGCATTTT.

The CDR3 sequence is CASSYPLRGGKTDTQYF. CDR3 DNA: TGTGCCAGCAGTTACCCGCTCCGGGGGGGAAAAACAGATACGCAGTATTTT. The chain carries TRBV6-2 or TRBV6-3 and TRBJ2-3, with 8 bases aligning to TRBD2. From germline, CDR1 is MNHEY and CDR2 SVGEGT. The CDR3 covers 17 residues. J lost 3 bases, V lost 2 bases, and 10 bases had no gene match.

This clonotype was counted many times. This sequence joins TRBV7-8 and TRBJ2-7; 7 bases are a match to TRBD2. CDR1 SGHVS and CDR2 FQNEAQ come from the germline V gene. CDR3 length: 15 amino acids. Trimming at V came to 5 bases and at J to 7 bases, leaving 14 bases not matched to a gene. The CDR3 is CASSPFTSTAGEQYF. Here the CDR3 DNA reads TGTGCCAGCAGCCCTTTTACTAGTACAGCGGGAGAGCAGTACTTC.

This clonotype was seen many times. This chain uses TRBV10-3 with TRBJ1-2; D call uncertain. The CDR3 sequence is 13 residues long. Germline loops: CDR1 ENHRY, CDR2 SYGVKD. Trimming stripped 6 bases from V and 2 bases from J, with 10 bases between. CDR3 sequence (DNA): TGTGCCATCAGCCGGACGGAGAACTATGGCTACACCTTC. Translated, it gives CAISRTENYGYTF.

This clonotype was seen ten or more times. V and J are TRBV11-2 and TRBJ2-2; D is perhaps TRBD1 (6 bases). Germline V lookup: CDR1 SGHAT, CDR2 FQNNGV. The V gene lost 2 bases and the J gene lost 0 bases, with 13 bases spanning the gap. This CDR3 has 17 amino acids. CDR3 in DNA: TGTGCCAGCAGCTTATTACCCGGGACAACGAACACCGGGGAGCTGTTTTTT. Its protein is CASSLLPGTTNTGELFF.

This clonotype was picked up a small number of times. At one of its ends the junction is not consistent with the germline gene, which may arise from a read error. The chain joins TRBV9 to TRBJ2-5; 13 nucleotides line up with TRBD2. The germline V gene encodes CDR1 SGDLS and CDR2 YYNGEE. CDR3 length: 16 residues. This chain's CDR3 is CTSSTRTSGSEETQYF. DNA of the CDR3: TGTACCAGCAGCACGCGGACTAGCGGGAGTGAAGAGACCCAGTACTTC.

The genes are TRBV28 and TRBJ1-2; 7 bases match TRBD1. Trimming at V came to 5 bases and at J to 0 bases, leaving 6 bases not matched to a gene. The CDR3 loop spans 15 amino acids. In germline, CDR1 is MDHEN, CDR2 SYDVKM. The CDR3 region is CASSDRTGANYGYTF. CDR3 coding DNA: TGTGCCAGCAGTGATCGGACAGGAGCTAACTATGGCTACACCTTC.

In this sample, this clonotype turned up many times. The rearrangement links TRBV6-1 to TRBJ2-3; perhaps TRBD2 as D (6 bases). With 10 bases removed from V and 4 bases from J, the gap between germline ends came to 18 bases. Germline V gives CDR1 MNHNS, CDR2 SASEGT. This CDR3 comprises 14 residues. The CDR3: CATTMAGWADTQYF. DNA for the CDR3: TGTGCCACTACTATGGCGGGATGGGCAGATACGCAGTATTTT.

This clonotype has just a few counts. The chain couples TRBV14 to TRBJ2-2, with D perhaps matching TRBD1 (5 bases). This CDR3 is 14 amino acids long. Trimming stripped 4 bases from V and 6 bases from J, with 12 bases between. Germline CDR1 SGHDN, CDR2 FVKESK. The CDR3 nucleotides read TGTGCCAGCAGCCGCCCAGGGCGCGCCGGGGAGCTGTTTTTT. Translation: CASSRPGRAGELFF.

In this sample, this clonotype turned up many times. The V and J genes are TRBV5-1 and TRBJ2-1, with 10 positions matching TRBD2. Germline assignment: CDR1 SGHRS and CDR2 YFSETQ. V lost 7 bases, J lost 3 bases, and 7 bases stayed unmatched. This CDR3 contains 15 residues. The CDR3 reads CASGPSSGGYNEQFF. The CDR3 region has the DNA TGCGCCAGCGGGCCGTCTAGCGGGGGCTACAATGAGCAGTTCTTC.

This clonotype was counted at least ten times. In DNA, the CDR3 is TGCGCCAGCAGCTCCCACTCCTACGAGCAGTACTTC. Its translation: CASSSHSYEQYF. The genes are TRBV5-1 and TRBJ2-7; D unclear. Trimming pared 3 bases from V and 0 bases from J, leaving 4 bases between. The germline V gene encodes CDR1 SGHRS and CDR2 YFSETQ. The CDR3 is made up of 12 amino acids.